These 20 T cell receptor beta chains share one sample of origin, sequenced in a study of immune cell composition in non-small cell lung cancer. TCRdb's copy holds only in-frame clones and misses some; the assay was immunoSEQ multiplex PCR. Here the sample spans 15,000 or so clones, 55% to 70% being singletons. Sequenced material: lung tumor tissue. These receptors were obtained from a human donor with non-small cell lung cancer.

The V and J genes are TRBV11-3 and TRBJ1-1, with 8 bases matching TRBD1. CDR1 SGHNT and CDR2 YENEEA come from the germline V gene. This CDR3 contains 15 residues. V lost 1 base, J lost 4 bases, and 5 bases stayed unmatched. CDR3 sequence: CASSLVDRASTEAFF. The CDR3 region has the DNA TGTGCCAGCAGCTTAGTGGACAGGGCTAGCACTGAAGCTTTCTTT.

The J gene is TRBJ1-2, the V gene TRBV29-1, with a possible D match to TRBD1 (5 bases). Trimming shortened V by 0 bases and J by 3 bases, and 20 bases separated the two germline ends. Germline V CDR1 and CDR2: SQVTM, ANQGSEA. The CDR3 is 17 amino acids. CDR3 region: CSVEDQRAGRLDYGYTF. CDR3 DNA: TGCAGCGTTGAAGATCAGCGGGCAGGGAGATTGGACTATGGCTACACCTTC.

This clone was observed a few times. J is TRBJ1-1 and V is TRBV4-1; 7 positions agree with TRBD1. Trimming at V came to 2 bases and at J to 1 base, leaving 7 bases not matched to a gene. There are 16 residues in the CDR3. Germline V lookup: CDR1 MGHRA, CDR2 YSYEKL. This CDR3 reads CASSQYLTGRNTEAFF. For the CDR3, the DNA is TGCGCCAGCAGCCAATACCTGACAGGGAGGAACACTGAAGCTTTCTTT.

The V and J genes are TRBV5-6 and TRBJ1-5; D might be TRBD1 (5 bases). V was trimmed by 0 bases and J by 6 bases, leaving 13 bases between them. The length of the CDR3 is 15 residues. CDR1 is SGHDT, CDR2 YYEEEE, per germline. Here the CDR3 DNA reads TGTGCCAGCAGCTTGGCCGCCAGGGTGGGTCAGCCCCAGCATTTT. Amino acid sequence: CASSLAARVGQPQHF.

CDR3 amino acids: CASSEALDSYSGNTIYF. The CDR3 region has the DNA TGTGCCAGCAGTGAAGCGCTGGACAGCTACTCTGGAAACACCATATATTTT. The chain is built from TRBV2 and TRBJ1-3; D may be TRBD1 (6 bases). This CDR3 has 17 residues. V lost 0 bases, J lost 0 bases, and 12 bases lay in between. CDR1 and CDR2 (germline): SNHLY, FYNNEI.

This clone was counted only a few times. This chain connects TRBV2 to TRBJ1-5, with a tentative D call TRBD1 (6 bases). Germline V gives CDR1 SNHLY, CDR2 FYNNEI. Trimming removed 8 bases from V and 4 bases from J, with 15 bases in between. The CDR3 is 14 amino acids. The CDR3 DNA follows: TGTGCCAGCTCCCGCAGCAGGGGAAATCAGCCCCAGCATTTT. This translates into CASSRSRGNQPQHF.

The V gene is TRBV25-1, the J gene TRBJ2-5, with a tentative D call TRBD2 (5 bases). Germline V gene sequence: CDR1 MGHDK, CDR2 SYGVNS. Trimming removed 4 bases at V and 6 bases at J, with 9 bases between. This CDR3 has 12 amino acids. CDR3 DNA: TGTGCCAGCAGTGCCGGGATGCAGACCCAGTACTTC. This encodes CASSAGMQTQYF. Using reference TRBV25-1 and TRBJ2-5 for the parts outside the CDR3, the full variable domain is EADIYQTPRYLVIGTGKKITLECSQTMGHDKMYWYQQDPGMELHLIHYSYGVNSTEKGDLSSESTVSRIRTEHFPLTLESARPSHTSQYLCASSAGMQTQYFGPGTRLLVL.

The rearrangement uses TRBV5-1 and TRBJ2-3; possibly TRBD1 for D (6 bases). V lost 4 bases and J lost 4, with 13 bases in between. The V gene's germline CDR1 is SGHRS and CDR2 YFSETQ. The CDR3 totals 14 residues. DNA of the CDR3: TGCGCCAGCAGCCAACAGGGATATTCAGATACGCAGTATTTT. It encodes CASSQQGYSDTQYF.

The CDR3 nucleotides are TGTGCCAGCACAACAGGGAGCTCCTACGAGCAGTACTTC. Its protein is CASTTGSSYEQYF. The rearrangement uses TRBV6-5 and TRBJ2-7; TRBD1 might be the D (6 bases). CDR3 length: 13 amino acids. Germline V CDR1 and CDR2: MNHEY, SVGAGI. V gave up 7 bases and J gave up 0 bases, with 10 bases separating them.

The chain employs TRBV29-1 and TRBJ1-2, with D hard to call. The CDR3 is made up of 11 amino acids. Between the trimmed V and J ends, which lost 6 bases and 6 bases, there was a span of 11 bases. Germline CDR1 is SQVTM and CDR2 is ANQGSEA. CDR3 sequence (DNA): TGCAGCGTCCAACGCGGGAATGGCTACACCTTC. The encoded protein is CSVQRGNGYTF.

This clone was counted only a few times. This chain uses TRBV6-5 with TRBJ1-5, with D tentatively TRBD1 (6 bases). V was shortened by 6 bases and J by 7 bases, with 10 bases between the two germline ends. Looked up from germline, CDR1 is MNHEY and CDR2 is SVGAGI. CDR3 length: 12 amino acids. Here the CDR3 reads CASSHRAQPQHF. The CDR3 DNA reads TGTGCCAGCAGCCACAGGGCGCAGCCCCAGCATTTT.

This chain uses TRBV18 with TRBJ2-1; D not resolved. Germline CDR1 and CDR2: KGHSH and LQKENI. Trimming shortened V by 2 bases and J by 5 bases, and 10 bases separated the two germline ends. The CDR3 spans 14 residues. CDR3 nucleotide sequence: TGTGCCAGCTCACCAGGGCTATCGAACAATGAGCAGTTCTTC. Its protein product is CASSPGLSNNEQFF. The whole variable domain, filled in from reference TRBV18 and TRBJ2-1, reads NAGVMQNPRHLVRRRGQEARLRCSPMKGHSHVYWYRQLPEEGLKFMVYLQKENIIDESGMPKERFSAEFPKEGPSILRIQQVVRGDSAAYFCASSPGLSNNEQFFGPGTRLTVL.

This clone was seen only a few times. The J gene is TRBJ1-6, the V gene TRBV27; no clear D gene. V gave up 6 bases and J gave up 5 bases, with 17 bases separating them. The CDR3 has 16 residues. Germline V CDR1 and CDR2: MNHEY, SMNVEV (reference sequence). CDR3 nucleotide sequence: TGTGCCAGCAGCCTTCTCGGTGCTATCCATAATTCACCCCTCCACTTT. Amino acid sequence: CASSLLGAIHNSPLHF.

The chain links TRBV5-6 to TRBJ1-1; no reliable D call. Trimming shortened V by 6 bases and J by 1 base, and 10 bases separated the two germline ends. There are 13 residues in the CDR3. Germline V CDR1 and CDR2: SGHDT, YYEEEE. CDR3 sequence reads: CASMSQANTEAFF. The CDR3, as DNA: TGTGCCAGCATGTCCCAGGCGAACACTGAAGCTTTCTTT.

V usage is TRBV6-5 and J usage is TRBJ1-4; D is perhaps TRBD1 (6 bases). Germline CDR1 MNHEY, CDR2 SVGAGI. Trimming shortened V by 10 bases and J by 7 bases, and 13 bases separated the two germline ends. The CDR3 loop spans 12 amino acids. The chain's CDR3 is CATRTESEKLFF. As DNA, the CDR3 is TGTGCCACACGGACAGAGTCTGAAAAACTGTTTTTT.

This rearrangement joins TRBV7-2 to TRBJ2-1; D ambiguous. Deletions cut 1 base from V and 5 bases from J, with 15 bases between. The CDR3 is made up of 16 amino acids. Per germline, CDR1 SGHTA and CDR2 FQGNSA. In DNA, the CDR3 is TGTGCCAGCAGCTTAGAGACACGGATGTTCCACAATGAGCAGTTCTTC. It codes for CASSLETRMFHNEQFF. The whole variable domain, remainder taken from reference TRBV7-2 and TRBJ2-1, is GAGVSQSPSNKVTEKGKDVELRCDPISGHTALYWYRQSLGQGLEFLIYFQGNSAPDKSGLPSDRFSAERTGGSVSTLTIQRTQQEDSAVYLCASSLETRMFHNEQFFGPGTRLTVL.

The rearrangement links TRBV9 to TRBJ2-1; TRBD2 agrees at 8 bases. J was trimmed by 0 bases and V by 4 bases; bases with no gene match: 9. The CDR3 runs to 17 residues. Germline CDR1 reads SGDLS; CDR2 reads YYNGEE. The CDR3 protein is CASSLNTGGSSYNEQFF. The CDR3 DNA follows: TGTGCCAGCAGCCTAAATACGGGGGGGAGCTCCTACAATGAGCAGTTCTTC.

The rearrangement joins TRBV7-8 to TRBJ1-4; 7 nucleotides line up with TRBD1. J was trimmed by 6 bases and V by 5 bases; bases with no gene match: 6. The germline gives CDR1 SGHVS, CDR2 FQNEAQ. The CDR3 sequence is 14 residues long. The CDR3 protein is CASSPRDRDEKLFF. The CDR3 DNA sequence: TGTGCCAGCAGCCCCCGGGACAGAGATGAAAAACTGTTTTTT.

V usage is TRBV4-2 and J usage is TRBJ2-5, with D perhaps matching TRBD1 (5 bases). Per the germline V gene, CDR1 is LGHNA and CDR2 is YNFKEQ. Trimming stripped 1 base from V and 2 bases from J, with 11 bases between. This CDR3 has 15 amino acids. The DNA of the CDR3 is TGTGCCAGCAGCCAAGGGGGCGAGGCGCAAGAGACCCAGTACTTC. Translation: CASSQGGEAQETQYF.

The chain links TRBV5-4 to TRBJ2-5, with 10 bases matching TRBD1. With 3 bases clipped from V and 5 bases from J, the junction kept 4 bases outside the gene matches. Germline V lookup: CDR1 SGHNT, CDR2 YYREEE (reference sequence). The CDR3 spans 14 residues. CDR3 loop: CASSSRTGGETQYF. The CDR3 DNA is TGTGCCAGCAGCTCCAGGACAGGGGGGGAGACCCAGTACTTC.